The 5 T cell receptor beta chains presented below share a single source sample, sequenced in a study of blood T cell repertoires in COVID-19. TCRdb's table, derived via immunoSEQ multiplex PCR, lists solely in-frame clones and lacks some. The data contain 350,000 to 450,000 clones, 85% of them singletons. The sequenced sample consisted of peripheral blood. These receptors were taken from a woman younger than 35 with acute or convalescent COVID-19.

The chain has TRBV5-6 and TRBJ2-5, with D possibly TRBD1 on 5 matching bases. Germline-derived CDR1 and CDR2 are SGHDT and YYEEEE. The CDR3 sequence is 13 residues long. V shed 0 bases and J shed 7 bases, with 10 bases lying between them. CDR3 sequence (DNA): TGTGCCAGCAGCTTGGGGGGCCAAATGACCCAGTACTTC. It codes for CASSLGGQMTQYF.

The chain carries TRBV28 and TRBJ1-3; weak D call: TRBD1 (6 bases). This CDR3 comprises 14 residues. Germline V lookup: CDR1 MDHEN, CDR2 SYDVKM. With 6 bases removed from V and 4 bases from J, the gap between germline ends came to 13 bases. DNA for the CDR3: TGTGCCAGCAGAACAGGGTCCTCGGGAAACACCATATATTTT. Protein product: CASRTGSSGNTIYF.

The gene calls are TRBV28 and TRBJ1-6; D not resolved. Germline CDR1 reads MDHEN; CDR2 reads SYDVKM. This CDR3 contains 12 residues. V was pared by 4 bases and J by 12 bases, with 10 bases between. CDR3 sequence reads: CASSSSPGPLHF. The CDR3 DNA reads TGTGCCAGCAGTTCATCCCCCGGACCCCTCCACTTT.

This clone was recorded once. CDR3 nucleotides: TGTGCCAGCAGCCAAGAAGTTTTTCACGAGGCAGGGACATCATACGAGCAGTACTTC. Its translation: CASSQEVFHEAGTSYEQYF. The chain is built from TRBV4-2 and TRBJ2-7; tentative D call: TRBD1 (6 bases). Germline CDR1 is LGHNA and CDR2 is YNFKEQ. The CDR3 length is 19 residues. V lost 0 bases and J 4 bases, leaving 25 bases between the germline ends.

The chain combines TRBV29-1 with TRBJ2-7; TRBD1 agrees at 9 bases. V was clipped by 1 base and J by 5 bases; unmatched bases: 6. In germline, CDR1 is SQVTM, CDR2 ANQGSEA. The CDR3 is 14 residues long. The CDR3 DNA reads as TGCAGCGTTGAAGTCCAGACAGGGGGGAACGAGCAGTACTTC. It is translated as CSVEVQTGGNEQYF.